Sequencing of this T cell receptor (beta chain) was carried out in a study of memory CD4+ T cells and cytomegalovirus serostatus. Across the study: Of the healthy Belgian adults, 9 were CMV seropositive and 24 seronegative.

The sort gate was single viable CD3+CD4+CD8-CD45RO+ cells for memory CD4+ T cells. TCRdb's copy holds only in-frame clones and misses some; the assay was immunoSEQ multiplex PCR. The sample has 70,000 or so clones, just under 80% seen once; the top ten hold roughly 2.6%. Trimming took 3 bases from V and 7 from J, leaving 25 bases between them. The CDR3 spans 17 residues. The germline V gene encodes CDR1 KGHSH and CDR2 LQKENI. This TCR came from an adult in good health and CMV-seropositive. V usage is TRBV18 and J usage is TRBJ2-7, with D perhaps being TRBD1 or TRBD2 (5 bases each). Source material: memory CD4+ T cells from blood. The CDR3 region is CASSPTWGKASEAEQYF. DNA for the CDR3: TGTGCCAGCTCACCCACCTGGGGGAAGGCATCGGAGGCGGAGCAGTACTTC.